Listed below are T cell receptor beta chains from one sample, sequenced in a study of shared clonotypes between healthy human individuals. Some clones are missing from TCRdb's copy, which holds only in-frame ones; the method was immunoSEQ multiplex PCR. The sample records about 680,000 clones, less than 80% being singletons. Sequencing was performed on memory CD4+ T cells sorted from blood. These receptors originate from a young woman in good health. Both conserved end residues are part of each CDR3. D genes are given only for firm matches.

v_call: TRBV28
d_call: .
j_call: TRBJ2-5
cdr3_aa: CASSRPGLLQETQYF

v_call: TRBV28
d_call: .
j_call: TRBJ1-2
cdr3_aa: CASSLASPNYGYTF

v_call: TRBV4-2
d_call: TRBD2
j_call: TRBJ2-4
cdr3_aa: CASSQGARAGVMNIQYF

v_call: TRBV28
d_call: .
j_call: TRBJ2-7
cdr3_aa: CASVPRGTPNYEQYF

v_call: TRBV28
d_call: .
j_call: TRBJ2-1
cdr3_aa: CASSPGTSFKSYNEQFF

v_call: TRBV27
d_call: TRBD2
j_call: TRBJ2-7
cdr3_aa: CASRPQRLAVAGEQYF

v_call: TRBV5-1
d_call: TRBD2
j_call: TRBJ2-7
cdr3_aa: CASSTGTSGLEQYF

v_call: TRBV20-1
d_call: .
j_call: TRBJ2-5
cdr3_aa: CSARQGETQYF

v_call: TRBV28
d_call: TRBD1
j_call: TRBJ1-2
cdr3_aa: CASRTGRNYGYTF

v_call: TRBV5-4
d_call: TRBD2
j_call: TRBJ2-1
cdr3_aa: CASSWETSGGRDNEQFF

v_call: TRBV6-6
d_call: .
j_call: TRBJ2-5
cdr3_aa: CASSSHTEETQYF

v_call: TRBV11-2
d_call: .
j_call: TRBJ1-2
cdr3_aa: CASSSGAWVNYGYTF

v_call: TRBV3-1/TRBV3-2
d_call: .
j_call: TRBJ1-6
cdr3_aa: CASGPPLHF

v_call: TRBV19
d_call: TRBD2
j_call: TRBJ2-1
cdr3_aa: CASSTTPSGSTEQFF

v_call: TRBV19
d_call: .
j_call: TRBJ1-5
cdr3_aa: CASGLGVNQPQHF

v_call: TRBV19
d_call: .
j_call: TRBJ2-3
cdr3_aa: CASSPRQTTSDTQYF

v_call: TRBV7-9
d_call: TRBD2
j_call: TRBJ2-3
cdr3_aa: CASSLDPSGRAGDTQYF

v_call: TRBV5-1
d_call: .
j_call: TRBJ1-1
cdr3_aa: CASRVDENTEAFF

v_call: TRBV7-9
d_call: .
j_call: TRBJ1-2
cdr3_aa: CASSPPGTTYGYTF

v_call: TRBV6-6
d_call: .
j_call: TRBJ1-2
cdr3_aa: CASSYVANYGYTF

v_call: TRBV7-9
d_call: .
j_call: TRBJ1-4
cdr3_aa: CASSSTTGREKLFF

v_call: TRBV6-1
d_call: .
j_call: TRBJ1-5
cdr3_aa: CASSEATTALYSNQPQHF

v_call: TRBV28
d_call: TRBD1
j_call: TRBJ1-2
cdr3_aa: CASRSPPGQGINYGYTF

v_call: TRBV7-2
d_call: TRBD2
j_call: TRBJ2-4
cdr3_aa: CASSQLTSGTALAKNIQYF

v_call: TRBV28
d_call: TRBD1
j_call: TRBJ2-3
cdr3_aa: CASSLRRQGGTDTQYF

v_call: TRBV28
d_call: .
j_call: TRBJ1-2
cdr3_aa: CASTTPGNHYGYTF

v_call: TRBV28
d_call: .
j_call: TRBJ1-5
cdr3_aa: CASTRDSNQPQHF

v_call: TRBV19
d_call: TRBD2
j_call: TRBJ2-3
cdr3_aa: CASRVAGGDTQYF

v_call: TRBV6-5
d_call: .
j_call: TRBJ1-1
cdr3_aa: CASRKLEVLNTEAFF

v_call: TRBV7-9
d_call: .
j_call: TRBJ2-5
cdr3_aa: CASSGTVRREETQYF

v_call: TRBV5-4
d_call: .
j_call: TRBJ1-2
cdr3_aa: CASRDSQYGYTF

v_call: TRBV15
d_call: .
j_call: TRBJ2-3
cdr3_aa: CATSRDVQGFRHTDTQYF

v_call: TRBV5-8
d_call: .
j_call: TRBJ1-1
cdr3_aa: CASSFKVGRTEAFF

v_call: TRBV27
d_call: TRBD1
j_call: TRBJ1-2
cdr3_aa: CASSRLTVTGGGRYGYTF

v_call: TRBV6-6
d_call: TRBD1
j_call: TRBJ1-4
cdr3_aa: CASRLTGGANEKLFF

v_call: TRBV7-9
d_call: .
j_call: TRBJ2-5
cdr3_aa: CASSLGPQETQYF

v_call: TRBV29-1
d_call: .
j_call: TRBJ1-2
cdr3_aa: CSVGQASYGYTF

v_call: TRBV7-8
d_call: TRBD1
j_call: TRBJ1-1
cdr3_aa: CASSRPPGQSNTEAFF

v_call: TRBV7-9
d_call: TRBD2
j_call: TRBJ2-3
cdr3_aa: CASSNQAGEADTQYF

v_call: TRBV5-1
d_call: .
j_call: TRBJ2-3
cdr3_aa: CASSQVTDTQYF

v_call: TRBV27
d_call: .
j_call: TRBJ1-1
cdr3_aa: CASSLGFLMNTEAFF

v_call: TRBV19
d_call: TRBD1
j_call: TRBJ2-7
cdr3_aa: CASKAQQGTYEQYF

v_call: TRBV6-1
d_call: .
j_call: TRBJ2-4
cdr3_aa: CASSGHSKNIQYF

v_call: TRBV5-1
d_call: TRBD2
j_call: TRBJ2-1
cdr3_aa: CASSFVGGQSYNEQFF

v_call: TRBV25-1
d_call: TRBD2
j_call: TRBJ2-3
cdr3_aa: CASSEIPPGAGGQYF

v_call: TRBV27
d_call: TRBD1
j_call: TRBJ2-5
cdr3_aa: CASRKGTVQQETQYF

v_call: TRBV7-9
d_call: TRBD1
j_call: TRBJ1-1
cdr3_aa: CASSPPTGYTEAFF

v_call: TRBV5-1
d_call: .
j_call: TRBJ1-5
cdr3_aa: CASSLGQGSNQPQHF

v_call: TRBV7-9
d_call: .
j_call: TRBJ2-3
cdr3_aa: CASSPEGFRQYF

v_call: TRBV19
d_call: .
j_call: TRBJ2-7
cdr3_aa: CASSMGADGTQPYEQYF

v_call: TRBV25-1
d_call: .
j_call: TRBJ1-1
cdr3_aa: CASSERGLNTEAFF

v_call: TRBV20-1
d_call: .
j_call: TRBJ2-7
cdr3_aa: CSADRNYEQYF

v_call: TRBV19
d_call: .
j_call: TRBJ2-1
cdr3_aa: CASSPVTGTYNEQFF

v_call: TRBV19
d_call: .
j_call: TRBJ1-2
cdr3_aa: CASSIQGYGYTF

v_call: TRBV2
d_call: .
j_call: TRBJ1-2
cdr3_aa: CASREGGARGYTF